Listed below are T cell receptor beta chains from one sample, sequenced in a study of blood T cell repertoires in COVID-19. Data came from immunoSEQ multiplex PCR; TCRdb stores just in-frame clones and leaves some out. Among around 200,000 clones listed, about nine tenths were seen once. Sequencing was done on a sample of PBMCs or T cells enriched from blood (not recorded which). The receptors were sampled from a woman aged 40 to 50 with acute COVID-19. The CDR3 runs from the conserved cysteine through the conserved F or W. The D gene is left open where the match is weak. Some rows have no size entry. The others give once, few or many, or a class for an expanded clone.

clone_size | j_call | d_call | v_call | cdr3_nt | cdr3_aa
NA | TRBJ2-3 | NA | TRBV11-3 | TGTGCCAGCAGCTTAGGACGGGGGGCTGGAGATACGCAGTATTTT | CASSLGRGAGDTQYF
NA | TRBJ1-2 | NA | TRBV7-2 | TGTGCCAGCAGCCGCGGGGGACAATATGGCTACACCTTC | CASSRGGQYGYTF
NA | TRBJ1-1 | TRBD1 | TRBV6-1 | TGTGCCAGCAGTAAAGGACAGGCGGGTATGAACACTGAAGCTTTCTTT | CASSKGQAGMNTEAFF
NA | TRBJ2-3 | TRBD2 | TRBV9 | TGTGCCAGCAGTAGCGGGGGGGAAGATACGCAGTATTTT | CASSSGGEDTQYF
NA | TRBJ2-5 | NA | TRBV20-1 | TGCAGTGCTAGTGTTAGCGGTAGTTTAAAATTGGAGACCCAGTACTTC | CSASVSGSLKLETQYF
NA | TRBJ1-6 | NA | TRBV11-2 | TGTGCCAGCAGCTTAGGGGCACTAGGGCACCACTTT | CASSLGALGHHF
few | TRBJ1-6 | NA | TRBV2 | TGTGCCAGCATCCTAGCGGGGGTACATCATTCACCCCTCCACTTT | CASILAGVHHSPLHF
NA | TRBJ1-2 | NA | TRBV7-9 | TGTGCCAGCAGCTCTCCGGGACAACCTAACTATGGCTACACCTTC | CASSSPGQPNYGYTF
NA | TRBJ2-3 | NA | TRBV20-1 | TGCAGTGCTCCCTGGTCGGGTACGCAGTATTTT | CSAPWSGTQYF
NA | TRBJ2-1 | NA | TRBV24-1 | TGTGCCACCAGTGACTATGAAGCGGCTGAGCAGTTCTTC | CATSDYEAAEQFF
NA | TRBJ1-1 | NA | TRBV5-1 | TGCGCCAGCAGCTTAAATGAACAGAGTGGGCACACTGAAGCTTTCTTT | CASSLNEQSGHTEAFF
few | TRBJ1-5 | NA | TRBV19 | TGTGCCAGTAGTGGGGGCGTATTGCCCCAGCATTTT | CASSGGVLPQHF
NA | TRBJ2-1 | NA | TRBV7-3 | TGTGCCAGCAGCGATCATCACGGGGGTGAGCAGTTCTTC | CASSDHHGGEQFF
NA | TRBJ2-7 | NA | TRBV7-2 | TGTGCCAGCAGCTTACAAGGACTCCCCTACGAGCAGTACTTC | CASSLQGLPYEQYF
NA | TRBJ1-1 | NA | TRBV29-1 | TGCAGCGCAATGGGGGGGAAGAACACTGAAGCTTTCTTT | CSAMGGKNTEAFF
once | TRBJ2-2 | TRBD1 | TRBV6-5 | TGTGCCAGCTCCGGACAGGGGAACACCGGGGAGCTGTTTTTT | CASSGQGNTGELFF
NA | TRBJ2-1 | NA | TRBV4-1 | TGCGCCAGCAGCCAACCGACTAGGGTCTATGAGCAGTTCTTC | CASSQPTRVYEQFF
NA | TRBJ2-5 | NA | TRBV14 | TGTGCCAGCAGCCAGGACTCCGGGAAAGAGACCCAGTACTTC | CASSQDSGKETQYF
NA | TRBJ1-1 | NA | TRBV3-1/TRBV3-2 | TGTGCCAGCAGCCCCCTAATGAGAGGGACTGAAGCTTTCTTT | CASSPLMRGTEAFF
NA | TRBJ2-2 | TRBD2 | TRBV7-3 | TGTGCCAGCAGCACCCAAGCGGGGGCGAACACCGGGGAGCTGTTTTTT | CASSTQAGANTGELFF
NA | TRBJ2-3 | TRBD1 | TRBV27 | TGTGCCAGCAGTTTGAGGGGACAGTACACAGATACGCAGTATTTT | CASSLRGQYTDTQYF
NA | TRBJ2-3 | NA | TRBV6-6 | TGTGCCAGCAGTTACAAGCGGCCCACTAGCACAGATACGCAGTATTTT | CASSYKRPTSTDTQYF
NA | TRBJ1-5 | NA | TRBV12-5 | TGTGCTAGTGGTTTTCCCTTCGACAGGAACGCTCAGCCCCAGCATTTT | CASGFPFDRNAQPQHF
NA | TRBJ2-2 | TRBD1 | TRBV19 | TGTGCCAGTAGCAGAGACAGGGGCACCGGGGAGCTGTTTTTT | CASSRDRGTGELFF
NA | TRBJ2-5 | NA | TRBV7-2 | TGTGCCAGCAGCGCGGACGTCGGCGCTGGGAGGACCCAGTACTTC | CASSADVGAGRTQYF
NA | TRBJ2-2 | NA | TRBV6-5 | TGTGCCAGCAGTTACAGGGGGAGTACCGGGGAGCTGTTTTTT | CASSYRGSTGELFF
once | TRBJ2-3 | TRBD2 | TRBV5-6 | TGTGCCAGCAGCTTCAGAGTTAGCGGGGCCACAGATACGCAGTATTTT | CASSFRVSGATDTQYF
few | TRBJ1-5 | NA | TRBV24-1 | TGTGCCACCAGTGATCCCCGGGACAAGAATCAGCCCCAGCATTTT | CATSDPRDKNQPQHF
once | TRBJ1-6 | NA | TRBV7-6 | TGTGCCAGCAGCTTAGGACGGGACTATAATTCACCCCTCCACTTT | CASSLGRDYNSPLHF
NA | TRBJ2-1 | NA | TRBV2 | TGTGCCACCCTACAGGGCGGGAATGAGCAGTTCTTC | CATLQGGNEQFF
NA | TRBJ2-1 | NA | TRBV6-4 | TGTGCCAGCAGTGCCCGGGACTTCTCGGAGCAGTTCTTC | CASSARDFSEQFF
NA | TRBJ1-2 | NA | TRBV11-1 | TGTGCCAGCAGCCCCAGGACAGCGGTTGGCGGCTACACCTTC | CASSPRTAVGGYTF
once | TRBJ2-7 | TRBD1 | TRBV9 | TGTGCCAGCAGCGCGACAGGGGGGTACTACGAGCAGTACTTC | CASSATGGYYEQYF
NA | TRBJ1-2 | NA | TRBV5-5 | TGTGCCAGCAGCGCCGACCGAGACAGGTCTCTATGGTCCTATGGCTACACCTTC | CASSADRDRSLWSYGYTF
NA | TRBJ1-2 | NA | TRBV7-9 | TGTGCCAGCAGCTCCCCGGGACAAGAGTTAGGCTACACCTTC | CASSSPGQELGYTF
NA | TRBJ2-4 | NA | TRBV19 | TGTGCCAGTAGTACTTCGGGGTGGGACATTCAGTACTTC | CASSTSGWDIQYF
NA | TRBJ1-2 | NA | TRBV29-1 | TGCAGCGCGACAGTCTCCTATGGCTACACCTTC | CSATVSYGYTF
NA | TRBJ1-3 | NA | TRBV19 | TGTGCCAGTAGGGGGCTTGGAAACACCATATATTTT | CASRGLGNTIYF
NA | TRBJ1-1 | NA | TRBV9 | TGTGCCAGCAGCGTTCCCCGGGACAACATTAACACTGAAGCTTTCTTT | CASSVPRDNINTEAFF
NA | TRBJ2-1 | TRBD1 | TRBV3-1/TRBV3-2 | TGTGCCAGCAGCCAGATCTCGACAGGGGACAATGAGCAGTTCTTC | CASSQISTGDNEQFF
NA | TRBJ1-1 | TRBD1 | TRBV19 | TGTGCCAGTAGTATAGGAGGGGGCAAAGGGAACACTGAAGCTTTCTTT | CASSIGGGKGNTEAFF
NA | TRBJ2-2 | NA | TRBV12-3/TRBV12-4 | TGTGCGACGACCGGAGACAACACCGGGGAGCTGTTTTTT | CATTGDNTGELFF
NA | TRBJ2-3 | TRBD2 | TRBV4-1 | TGCGCCAGCAGCCAAGAAGCGGGGGGGCTTTTGGATACGCAGTATTTT | CASSQEAGGLLDTQYF
NA | TRBJ1-2 | TRBD1 | TRBV9 | TGTGCCAGCAGCGTTCGAACAGGGGATGGGGGCTACACCTTC | CASSVRTGDGGYTF
NA | TRBJ2-3 | NA | TRBV7-9 | TGTGCCAGCAGCTTAGGTCGGCAGAGGGCAGATACGCAGTATTTT | CASSLGRQRADTQYF
NA | TRBJ1-6 | NA | TRBV5-5 | TGTGCCAGCAGCTTTTTCCCTTCTCCGGGTGAAAATTCACCCCTCCACTTT | CASSFFPSPGENSPLHF
NA | TRBJ1-1 | NA | TRBV15 | TGTGCCACCAGCAGAGATCACGGCACTGAAGCTTTCTTT | CATSRDHGTEAFF
NA | TRBJ1-1 | NA | TRBV19 | TGTGCCAGTAGTTCACAGGGATGGAACACTGAAGCTTTCTTT | CASSSQGWNTEAFF
once | TRBJ1-1 | TRBD1 | TRBV7-8 | TGTGCCAGCAGCTCCCAGGGGGGAGGAACTGAAGCTTTCTTT | CASSSQGGGTEAFF
NA | TRBJ1-5 | NA | TRBV13 | TGTGCCAGCAGCTCCAGGGGCCCCGATCAGCCCCAGCATTTT | CASSSRGPDQPQHF
few | TRBJ2-7 | NA | TRBV7-9 | TGTGCCAGCAGCTTAGGGCTGCTCGGGGAGCAGTACTTC | CASSLGLLGEQYF
NA | TRBJ2-1 | NA | TRBV7-3 | TGTGCCAGCAGCCAGGATGTTCGCGGGGAGCAGTTCTTC | CASSQDVRGEQFF
NA | TRBJ2-2 | NA | TRBV6-1 | TGTGCCAGCAGTGAAGAAGCGTATTCGGGGGACACCGGGGAGCTGTTTTTT | CASSEEAYSGDTGELFF
NA | TRBJ2-3 | TRBD1 | TRBV15 | TGTGCCACCAGCAGAGACAGACAGGGCAGCACAGATACGCAGTATTTT | CATSRDRQGSTDTQYF
NA | TRBJ2-1 | TRBD1 | TRBV3-1/TRBV3-2 | TGTGCCAGCAGCCCTGGGGACAGCGTTTACAATGAGCAGTTCTTC | CASSPGDSVYNEQFF
NA | TRBJ2-5 | TRBD2 | TRBV18 | TGTGCCAGCTCACCTGGACTAGCGGGAATAGAGACCCAGTACTTC | CASSPGLAGIETQYF
NA | TRBJ2-5 | TRBD2 | TRBV5-1 | TGCGCCAGCAGGACCGGGACTAGCGCCGAATACCAAGAGACCCAGTACTTC | CASRTGTSAEYQETQYF